This T cell receptor beta chain emerged from a study of blood T cell repertoires in COVID-19 (dated by TCRdb to 2020 to 2022). Some background on the complete study: Collaborator samples came from the United States, Italy and Spain and covered acute and convalescent phases of COVID-19. The samples were drawn from the first 160 participants of the ongoing ImmuneRACE study and from over a thousand subjects provided by 6 global collaborators. The dataset comprised deeply sampled blood TCRbeta repertoires from subjects exposed to, actively infected with, or recovered from COVID-19. The sample metadata nearly always contained a de-identified subject ID, COVID-19 status, age in years and sex. The prospective study material was composed of cDNA or gDNA derived from T cells, B-cell-depleted T cells, or PBMCs. Where available, HLA class I and class II types were obtained from metadata supplied by the sample provider rather than from assay-based typing. A freely available public database, intended as a resource for researchers studying the immune response to SARS-CoV-2, is where the repertoires were released. Paper-wide results and their limitations: The amount of clinical and demographic metadata varied by source and participant and was provided uncurated.

Trimming removed 2 bases from V and 5 bases from J; the gene matches leave 10 bases unexplained. CDR1 and CDR2 are read off the germline V gene (reference sequence) as LNHNV and YYDKDF. The CDR3 starts with the cysteine, ends with the phenylalanine, and has 17 residues. Left in the record is the CDR3 DNA by itself, 51 bases read in frame from the first base. A remark on this clone: Its antigen remains unidentified. Base qualities are not recorded, but no much larger clone differs from it by a single base.

Whole blood was collected in K2EDTA tubes by collaborating institutions according to the institutions' own protocols. For TCRbeta analysis, collaborators shipped samples as frozen whole blood, isolated PBMCs, or DNA extracted from either of those sample types. The immunoSEQ Assay, a bias-controlled multiplex PCR, was used to amplify TCRbeta CDR3 regions from genomic DNA. As for the authors' bioinformatics: Within the assay, amplification of reference gene primers was used to estimate how many nucleated cells each sample contained. Sequence reads were collapsed and filtered to measure the absolute abundance of every unique TCRbeta CDR3 rearrangement. For each sample, productive Simpson clonality was calculated as the square root of Simpson's diversity index across productive rearrangements. The table was pulled from immuneACCESS by TCRdb, which kept in-frame rearrangements only. Such tables lose some clones; where checked, under half of the loss comes from unresolved V genes, and the rest has no known cause. The DNA was the basis for D and trimming; V, J and clone size are from that table. The sample table records some 70,000 clones; more than 80% of these occur just once. The top ten hold more than 20% of the sample.

This receptor chain uses TRBV15 and TRBJ1-1; 11 central bases correspond to TRBD1. The receptor comes from a woman in her 70s with acute or convalescent COVID-19. The material sequenced was peripheral blood. The nucleotides are TGTGCCACCAGCAGACCCGGACAGGGGGCTACTGCTACTGAAGCTTTCTTT. It encodes CATSRPGQGATATEAFF.